This record looks at one T cell receptor (beta chain) sequence and its context. What it binds is not known. Profiling relied on immunoSEQ multiplex PCR, and the TCRdb table lists in-frame clones only, not all of them. The repertoire holds under 75,000 clones, with around 85% as singletons. The data stem from a study of OX40 agonist ivuxolimab in advanced cancers. Study at large: Partial responses occurred in three patients (one hepatocellular carcinoma, two cutaneous melanoma). Study-wide results and limits: Among expanded peripheral T cells, antigen specificity went undetermined. More expanded clones were seen, on average, in CD8+ T cells than in CD4+.

With baseline, cycle 4 day 1, and cycle 7 day 1 as timepoints, blood was sampled. The sequences come from CD4+ or CD8+ T cells sorted from blood, collected in a trial of the OX40 agonist ivuxolimab. The source of this sequence is an adult with an advanced solid tumor such as melanoma, head and neck, liver or kidney cancer.

The CDR3 is CAWSRGPTRANYGYTF. The DNA of the CDR3 is TGTGCCTGGAGCCGAGGTCCAACAAGAGCTAACTATGGCTACACCTTC. The rearrangement joins TRBV30 to TRBJ1-2, with D unresolved. Trimming shortened V by 3 bases and J by 0 bases, and 17 bases separated the two germline ends. Germline values: CDR1 GTSNPN, CDR2 SVGIG (reference sequence). The CDR3 is 16 residues long.